Following are 17 T cell receptor beta chains from one sample sequenced in a study of beta chain features in type 1 diabetes (dated by TCRdb to the late 2010s). Overall study outcomes, separate from this receptor: Type 1 diabetes patients showed a moderate but significant shortening of TCRB CDR3 length in all four CD4+ subsets.

Library method: the immunoSEQ multiplex PCR assay. The entire isolated RNA was reverse transcribed using the High Capacity cDNA Reverse Transcription Kit, and thus expressed TCRB transcripts were sequenced. The immuneACCESS repertoire file appears here via TCRdb, limited to in-frame rearrangements. These files lack a portion of the clones; in checked studies, under half of the deficit traces to unresolved V genes, and the cause of the others is not known. This sample has under 400,000 clones in its table, and roughly 13% of those were observed once. About 0.01% of the sample is taken by the ten largest. These receptors' antigens are unknown. Sequenced material: naive CD4+ T cells from blood. Sample cell subset or site, as interpreted from the label and publication: true naive CD4+ T cells. Source of these receptors: a woman between 18 and 30 years old with type 1 diabetes.

The chain recombines TRBV5-4 with TRBJ2-1; 14 bases agree with TRBD2. Trimming at V came to 0 bases and at J to 6 bases, leaving 2 bases not matched to a gene. Looked up from germline, CDR1 is SGHNT and CDR2 is YYREEE (reference sequence). The CDR3 is 16 amino acids. In DNA form, the CDR3 reads TGTGCCAGCAGCTTGGGAGGGACTAGCGGGAGCAATGAGCAGTTCTTC. This translates into CASSLGGTSGSNEQFF.

This clone was recorded a few times. At the DNA level, this CDR3 is encoded by other sequences in the same sample as well. V and J are TRBV4-3 and TRBJ1-5, with D possibly matching TRBD1 (5 bases). Germline V gene lookup returns CDR1 LGHNA and CDR2 YSLEER. V was clipped by 0 bases and J by 5 bases, with 8 bases between them. This CDR3 region has 14 residues. Here the CDR3 DNA reads TGCGCCAGCAGCCAAGATAGGGGATATCAGCCCCAGCATTTT. It codes for CASSQDRGYQPQHF.

This chain links TRBV2 with TRBJ2-3; 9 positions match TRBD1. CDR3 length: 13 residues. CDR1 and CDR2 from the germline V gene are SNHLY and FYNNEI. V was clipped by 9 bases and J by 4 bases; unmatched bases: 5. DNA for the CDR3: TGTGCCAGGAGGACAGGGGAGGCAGATACGCAGTATTTT. This sequence encodes CARRTGEADTQYF.

In regard to this clone: A read error may account for a junction end that differs from germline. The genes are TRBV5-1 and TRBJ2-5, with D maybe TRBD1 (6 bases). The CDR3 totals 16 residues. Per the germline V gene, CDR1 is SGHRS and CDR2 is YFSETQ. The CDR3 loop is CASSATSTGTRESQYF. The CDR3 DNA sequence: TGCGCCAGCAGCGCGACGTCGACGGGGACAAGAGAGTCCCAGTACTTC.

This chain links TRBV6-9 with TRBJ1-6; 9 bases are shared with TRBD1. The CDR3 has 15 residues. Germline values: CDR1 MNHGY, CDR2 SVAAGI. Germline trimming cut 6 bases from V and 8 bases from J; bases unmatched to any gene: 8. The CDR3 spells CASRPMGQGDSPLHF. Written as DNA, the CDR3 is TGTGCCAGCAGACCGATGGGACAGGGTGATTCACCCCTCCACTTT.

The V and J genes are TRBV6-5 and TRBJ2-1; D possibly corresponds to TRBD1 (6 bases). The CDR3 sequence is 13 residues long. Germline V CDR1 and CDR2: MNHEY, SVGAGI. Trimming stripped 6 bases from V and 9 bases from J, with 15 bases between. The CDR3 region is CASSSVGHPEQFF. The CDR3 DNA sequence: TGTGCCAGCAGCTCCGTGGGACACCCTGAGCAGTTCTTC.

The chain employs TRBV14 and TRBJ2-1; 14 bases match TRBD2. The V gene's germline CDR1 is SGHDN and CDR2 FVKESK. This CDR3 comprises 13 residues. V was clipped by 6 bases and J by 15 bases; unmatched bases: 7. The CDR3 loop reads CASSSPGTSGRFF. CDR3 DNA sequence: TGTGCCAGCAGTTCGCCAGGGACTAGCGGGAGGTTCTTC. Variable domain in full (rest from reference TRBV14 and TRBJ2-1): EAGVTQFPSHSVIEKGQTVTLRCDPISGHDNLYWYRRVMGKEIKFLLHFVKESKQDESGMPNNRFLAERTGGTYSTLKVQPAELEDSGVYFCASSSPGTSGRFFGPGTRLTVL.

This clone was seen more than once but under ten times. V gene TRBV5-1 combines with J gene TRBJ2-7, with 11 bases lining up with TRBD2. The CDR3 consists of 20 residues. Germline V gene sequence: CDR1 SGHRS, CDR2 YFSETQ. J lost 4 bases, V lost 4 bases, and 22 bases had no gene match. The CDR3 loop reads CASSQSPDGRLAGSRYEQYF. Here the CDR3 DNA reads TGCGCCAGCAGCCAGAGCCCCGATGGTCGACTAGCGGGATCAAGATACGAGCAGTACTTC. Full variable domain (remainder filled in from reference TRBV5-1 and TRBJ2-7): KAGVTQTPRYLIKTRGQQVTLSCSPISGHRSVSWYQQTPGQGLQFLFEYFSETQRNKGNFPGRFSGRQFSNSRSEMNVSTLELGDSALYLCASSQSPDGRLAGSRYEQYFGPGTRLTVT.

V gene TRBV29-1 combines with J gene TRBJ1-1; no clear D. Germline CDR1 SQVTM, CDR2 ANQGSEA. This CDR3 is built from 12 residues. The V end was cut by 6 bases, the J end by 1 base, with 9 bases between. CDR3 bases: TGCAGCGTGAGACCAGGGAACACTGAAGCTTTCTTT. This codes for CSVRPGNTEAFF.

This chain links TRBV11-2 with TRBJ1-2, with D tentatively TRBD1 (6 bases). This CDR3 spans 17 amino acids. V was shortened by 3 bases and J by 6 bases, with 23 bases between the two germline ends. The V gene's germline CDR1 is SGHAT and CDR2 FQNNGV. The CDR3 sequence is CASSLYTGIRVADGYTF. CDR3 in DNA: TGTGCCAGCAGCTTGTACACAGGGATTCGGGTGGCAGATGGCTACACCTTC.

The rearrangement joins TRBV28 to TRBJ2-7, with D perhaps TRBD1 (5 bases). The CDR3 runs 12 residues. Germline CDR1 and CDR2: MDHEN and SYDVKM. V lost 3 bases and J 3 bases, leaving 6 bases between the germline ends. The CDR3 region has the DNA TGTGCCAGCAGTTTGGGGCGCTACGAGCAGTACTTC. It specifies CASSLGRYEQYF.

This clone was seen a few times. The chain couples TRBV29-1 to TRBJ1-5; TRBD1 matches 7 bases. V lost 7 bases to trimming and J lost 5 bases; unmatched junction nucleotides: 5. CDR3 size: 12 residues. The germline gives CDR1 SQVTM, CDR2 ANQGSEA. The chain's CDR3 is CSAGDRDQPQHF. The CDR3 region has the DNA TGCAGCGCCGGAGACAGGGATCAGCCCCAGCATTTT.

This clone has more than one count but fewer than ten. V and J are TRBV4-1 and TRBJ2-1; 7 positions match TRBD1. Germline lookup yields CDR1 MGHRA and CDR2 YSYEKL. The CDR3 loop spans 15 amino acids. V gave up 3 bases and J gave up 9 bases; unmatched junction bases: 11. The CDR3 sequence: CASSHPGQGVVEQFF. DNA of the CDR3: TGCGCCAGCAGCCACCCAGGGCAGGGGGTGGTTGAGCAGTTCTTC.

This chain uses TRBV4-1 with TRBJ1-1; D uncertain. The CDR3 has 13 residues. Between the trimmed V and J ends, which lost 1 base and 8 bases, there was a span of 11 bases. From germline, CDR1 is MGHRA and CDR2 YSYEKL. The CDR3 DNA is TGCGCCAGCAGCCAAGCGGTCACAGAAGAAGCTTTCTTT. As protein: CASSQAVTEEAFF.

This clone was counted only a few times. V usage is TRBV4-3 and J usage is TRBJ1-1; no definite D call. Germline V gives CDR1 LGHNA, CDR2 YSLEER. Trimming pared 2 bases from V and 0 bases from J, leaving 7 bases between. The CDR3 sequence is 14 residues long. The CDR3 DNA reads TGCGCCAGCAGCCAAAAAACAGTGAACACTGAAGCTTTCTTT. Protein: CASSQKTVNTEAFF.

This clone has just a few counts. This CDR3 is also generated by other DNA sequences in the sample. CDR3 residues: CASSAGTGNTEAFF. Written as DNA, the CDR3 is TGTGCCAGCAGCGCAGGGACAGGGAACACTGAAGCTTTCTTT. The J gene is TRBJ1-1, the V gene TRBV9; 8 nucleotides line up with TRBD1. V shed 3 bases and J 1 base; nucleotides not matched to a gene: 2. CDR1 is SGDLS and CDR2 is YYNGEE in the germline V gene. The CDR3 runs 14 residues.

The CDR3: CASSPRKKTGGQPQHF. CDR3 nucleotides: TGTGCCAGCTCACCGAGGAAGAAGACGGGAGGACAGCCCCAGCATTTT. The chain uses TRBV18 and TRBJ1-5; D unclear. Germline V gene sequence: CDR1 KGHSH, CDR2 LQKENI. Trimming took 3 bases from V and 7 from J, leaving 19 bases between them. This CDR3 has 16 residues.